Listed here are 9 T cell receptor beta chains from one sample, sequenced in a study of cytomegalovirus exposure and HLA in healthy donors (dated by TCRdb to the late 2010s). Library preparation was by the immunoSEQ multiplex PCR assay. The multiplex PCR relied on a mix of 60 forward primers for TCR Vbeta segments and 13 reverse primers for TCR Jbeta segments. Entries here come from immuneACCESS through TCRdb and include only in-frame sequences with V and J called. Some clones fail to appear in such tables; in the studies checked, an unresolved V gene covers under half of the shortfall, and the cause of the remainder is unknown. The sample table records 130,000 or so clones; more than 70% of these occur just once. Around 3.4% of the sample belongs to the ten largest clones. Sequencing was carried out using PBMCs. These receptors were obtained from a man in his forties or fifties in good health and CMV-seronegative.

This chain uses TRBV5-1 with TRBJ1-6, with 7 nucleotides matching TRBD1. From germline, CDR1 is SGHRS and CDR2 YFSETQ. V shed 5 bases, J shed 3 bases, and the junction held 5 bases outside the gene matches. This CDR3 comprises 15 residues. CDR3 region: CASSSTGDYNSPLHF. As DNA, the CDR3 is TGCGCCAGCAGTTCTACAGGGGACTATAATTCACCCCTCCACTTT. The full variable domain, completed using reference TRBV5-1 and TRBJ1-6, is KAGVTQTPRYLIKTRGQQVTLSCSPISGHRSVSWYQQTPGQGLQFLFEYFSETQRNKGNFPGRFSGRQFSNSRSEMNVSTLELGDSALYLCASSSTGDYNSPLHFGNGTRLTVT.

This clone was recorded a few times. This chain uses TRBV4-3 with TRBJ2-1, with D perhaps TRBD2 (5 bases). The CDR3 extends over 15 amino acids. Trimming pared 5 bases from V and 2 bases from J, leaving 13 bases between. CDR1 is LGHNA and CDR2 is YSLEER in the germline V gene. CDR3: CASSTGSSPYNEQFF. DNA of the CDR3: TGCGCCAGCAGCACGGGGTCTTCCCCCTACAATGAGCAGTTCTTC.

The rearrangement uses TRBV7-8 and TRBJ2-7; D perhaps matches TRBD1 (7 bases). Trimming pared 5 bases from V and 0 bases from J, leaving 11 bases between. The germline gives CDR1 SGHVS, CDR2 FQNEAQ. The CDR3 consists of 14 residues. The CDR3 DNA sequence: TGTGCCAGCAGCCAGGGGGAGGTCTCCTACGAGCAGTACTTC. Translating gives CASSQGEVSYEQYF.

CDR3 loop: CASSSLGQTRGEQYF. The DNA of the CDR3 is TGTGCCAGCAGTTCCCTGGGACAGACCAGGGGGGAGCAGTACTTC. This sequence joins TRBV28 and TRBJ2-7; the match to TRBD1 covers 7 bases. J gave up 7 bases and V 4 bases, and 13 bases lay outside the gene matches. Looked up from germline, CDR1 is MDHEN and CDR2 is SYDVKM. The CDR3 consists of 15 residues.

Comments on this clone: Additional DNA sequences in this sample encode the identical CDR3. The CDR3 bases are TGTGCCAGCAGTTACCTCCTCGGGAACACTGAAGCTTTCTTT. Amino acids: CASSYLLGNTEAFF. V usage is TRBV6-5 and J usage is TRBJ1-1; D remains unclear. The CDR3 extends over 14 amino acids. The ends were cut back, 2 bases at V and 1 base at J, with 8 bases in the middle. The V gene's germline CDR1 is MNHEY and CDR2 SVGAGI.

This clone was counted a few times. The CDR3 loop is CASSYSESGNGYTF. CDR3 sequence (DNA): TGTGCCAGCAGTTACTCCGAGTCGGGGAATGGCTACACCTTC. V and J are TRBV6-5 and TRBJ1-2; D is uncertain. This CDR3 comprises 14 residues. Per the germline V gene, CDR1 is MNHEY and CDR2 is SVGAGI. V lost 0 bases and J 6 bases, leaving 11 bases between the germline ends.

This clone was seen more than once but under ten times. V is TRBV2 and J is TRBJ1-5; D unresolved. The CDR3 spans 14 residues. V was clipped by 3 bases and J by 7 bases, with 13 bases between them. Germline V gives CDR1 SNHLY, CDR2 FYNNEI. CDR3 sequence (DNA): TGTGCCAGCAGTGAGCGTGCGGCAGAACAGCCCCAGCATTTT. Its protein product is CASSERAAEQPQHF.

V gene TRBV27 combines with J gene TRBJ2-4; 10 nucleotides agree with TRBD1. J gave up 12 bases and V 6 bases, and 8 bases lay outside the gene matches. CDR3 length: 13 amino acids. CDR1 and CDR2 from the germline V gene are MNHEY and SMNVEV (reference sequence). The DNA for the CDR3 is TGTGCCAGCAGACCGTGGGACAGGGGTACTCAGTACTTC. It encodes CASRPWDRGTQYF.

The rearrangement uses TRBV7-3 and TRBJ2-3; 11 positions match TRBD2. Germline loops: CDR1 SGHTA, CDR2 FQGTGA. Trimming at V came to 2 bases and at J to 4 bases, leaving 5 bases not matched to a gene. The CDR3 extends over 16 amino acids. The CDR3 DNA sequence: TGTGCCAGCAGCTTAGGGCTAGCGGGAGGAGCAGATACGCAGTATTTT. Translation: CASSLGLAGGADTQYF.